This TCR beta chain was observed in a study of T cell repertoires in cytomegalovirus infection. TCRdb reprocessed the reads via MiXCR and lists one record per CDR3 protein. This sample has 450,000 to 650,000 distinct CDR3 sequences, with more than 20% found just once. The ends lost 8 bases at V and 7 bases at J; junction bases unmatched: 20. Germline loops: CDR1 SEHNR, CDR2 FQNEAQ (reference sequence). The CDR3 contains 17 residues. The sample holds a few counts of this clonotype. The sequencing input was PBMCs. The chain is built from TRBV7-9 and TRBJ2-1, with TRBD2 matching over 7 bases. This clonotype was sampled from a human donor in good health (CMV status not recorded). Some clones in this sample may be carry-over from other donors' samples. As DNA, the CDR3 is TGTGCCAGCGGGTTAAGAGGACCAAGCGGGATGGCAAATGAGCAGTTCTTC. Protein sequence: CASGLRGPSGMANEQFF.